The clone carrying this T cell receptor beta chain was counted once. Here immunoSEQ multiplex PCR was the method, and the copy in TCRdb shows in-frame clones only, minus some. The data hold under 350,000 clones, with over 75% observed a single time. V lost 2 bases and J 0 bases, leaving 20 bases between the germline ends. Germline V gene sequence: CDR1 SGHVS, CDR2 FQNEAQ. The CDR3 extends over 18 amino acids. These data belong to a study of blood T cell repertoires in COVID-19. Across the whole study: PBMCs, B-cell-depleted T cells, or T cells were the source of the cDNA or gDNA that made up the material.

The chain recombines TRBV7-8 with TRBJ2-7; the D gene is possibly TRBD1 (6 bases). Material: PBMCs or T cells enriched from blood (not recorded which). The sequence came from a man younger than 40 who had recovered from COVID-19. CDR3 coding DNA: TGTGCCAGCAGCTTAAGCCCTCAGGGGCTTCTAAGCTCCTACGAGCAGTACTTC. This sequence encodes CASSLSPQGLLSSYEQYF.